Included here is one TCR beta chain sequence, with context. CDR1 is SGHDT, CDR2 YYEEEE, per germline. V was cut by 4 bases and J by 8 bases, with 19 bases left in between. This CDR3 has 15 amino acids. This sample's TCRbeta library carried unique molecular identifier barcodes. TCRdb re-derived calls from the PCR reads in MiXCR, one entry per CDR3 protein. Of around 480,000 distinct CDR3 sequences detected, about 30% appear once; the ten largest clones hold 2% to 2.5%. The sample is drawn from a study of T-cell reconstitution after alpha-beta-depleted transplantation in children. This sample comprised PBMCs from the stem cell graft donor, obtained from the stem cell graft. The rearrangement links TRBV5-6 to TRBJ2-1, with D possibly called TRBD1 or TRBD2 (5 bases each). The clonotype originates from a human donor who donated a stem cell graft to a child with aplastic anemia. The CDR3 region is CASSPGLGKGDEQFF. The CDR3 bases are TGTGCCAGCAGCCCCGGACTGGGCAAAGGGGATGAGCAGTTCTTC.